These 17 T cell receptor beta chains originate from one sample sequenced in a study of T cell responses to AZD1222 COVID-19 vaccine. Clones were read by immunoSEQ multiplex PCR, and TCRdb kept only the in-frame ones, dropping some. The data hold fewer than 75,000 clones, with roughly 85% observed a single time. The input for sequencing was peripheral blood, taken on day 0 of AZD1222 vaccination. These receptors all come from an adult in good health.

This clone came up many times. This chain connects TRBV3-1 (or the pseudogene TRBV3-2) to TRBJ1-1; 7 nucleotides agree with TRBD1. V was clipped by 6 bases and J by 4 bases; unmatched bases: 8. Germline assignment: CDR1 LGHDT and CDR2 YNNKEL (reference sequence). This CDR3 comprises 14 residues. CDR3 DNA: TGTGCCAGCAGACCAGGGGGGCAGGCCACTGAAGCTTTCTTT. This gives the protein CASRPGGQATEAFF.

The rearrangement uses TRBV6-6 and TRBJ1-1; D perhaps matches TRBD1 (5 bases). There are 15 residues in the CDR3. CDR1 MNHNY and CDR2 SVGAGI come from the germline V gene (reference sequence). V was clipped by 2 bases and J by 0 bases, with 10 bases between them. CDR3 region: CASSYGGRVNTEAFF. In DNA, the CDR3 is TGTGCCAGCAGTTACGGGGGACGGGTGAACACTGAAGCTTTCTTT.

The chain's CDR3 is CASSLAQAGTGGTEAFF. Here the CDR3 DNA reads TGTGCCAGCAGCTTGGCTCAGGCCGGGACAGGGGGCACTGAAGCTTTCTTT. The V and J genes are TRBV5-6 and TRBJ1-1, with 11 bases lining up with TRBD1. CDR1 is SGHDT and CDR2 is YYEEEE in the germline V gene. J was trimmed by 4 bases and V by 0 bases; bases with no gene match: 8. The CDR3 consists of 17 residues. Variable domain in full (rest from reference TRBV5-6 and TRBJ1-1): DAGVTQSPTHLIKTRGQQVTLRCSPKSGHDTVSWYQQALGQGPQFIFQYYEEEERQRGNFPDRFSGHQFPNYSSELNVNALLLGDSALYLCASSLAQAGTGGTEAFFGQGTRLTVV.

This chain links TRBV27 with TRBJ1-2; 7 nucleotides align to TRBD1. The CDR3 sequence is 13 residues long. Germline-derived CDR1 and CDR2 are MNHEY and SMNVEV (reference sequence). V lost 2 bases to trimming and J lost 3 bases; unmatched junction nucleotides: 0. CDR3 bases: TGTGCCAGCAGTTTAACAGGGGACTATGGCTACACCTTC. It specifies CASSLTGDYGYTF.

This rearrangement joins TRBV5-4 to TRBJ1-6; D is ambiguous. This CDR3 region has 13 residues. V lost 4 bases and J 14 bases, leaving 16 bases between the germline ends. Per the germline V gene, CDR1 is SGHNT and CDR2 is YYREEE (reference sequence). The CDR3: CASSLFSGRALHF. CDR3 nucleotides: TGTGCCAGCAGCCTTTTCTCTGGGAGGGCCCTCCACTTT.

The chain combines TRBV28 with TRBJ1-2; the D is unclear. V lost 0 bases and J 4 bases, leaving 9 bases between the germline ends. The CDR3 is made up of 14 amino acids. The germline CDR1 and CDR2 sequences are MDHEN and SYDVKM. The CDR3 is CASSLWPAGYGYTF. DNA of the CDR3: TGTGCCAGCAGTTTATGGCCAGCAGGCTATGGCTACACCTTC.

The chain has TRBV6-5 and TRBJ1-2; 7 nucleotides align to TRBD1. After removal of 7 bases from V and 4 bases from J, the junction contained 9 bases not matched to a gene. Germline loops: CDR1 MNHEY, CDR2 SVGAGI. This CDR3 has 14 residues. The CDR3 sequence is CASTTGTEIYGYTF. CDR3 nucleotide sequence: TGTGCCAGCACAACCGGGACAGAGATCTATGGCTACACCTTC.

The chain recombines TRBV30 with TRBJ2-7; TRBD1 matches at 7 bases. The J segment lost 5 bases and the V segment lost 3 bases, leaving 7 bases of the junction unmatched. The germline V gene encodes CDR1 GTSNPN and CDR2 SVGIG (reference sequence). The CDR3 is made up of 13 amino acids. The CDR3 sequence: CAWSADRDHEQYF. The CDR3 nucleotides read TGTGCCTGGAGCGCCGACAGGGACCACGAGCAGTACTTC.

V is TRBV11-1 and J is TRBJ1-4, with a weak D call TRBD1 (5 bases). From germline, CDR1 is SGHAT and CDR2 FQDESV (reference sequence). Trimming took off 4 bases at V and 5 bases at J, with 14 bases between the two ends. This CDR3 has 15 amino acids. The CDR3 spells CASSSGGGVNEKLFF. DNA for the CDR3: TGTGCCAGCAGCTCCGGCGGAGGGGTGAATGAAAAACTGTTTTTT.

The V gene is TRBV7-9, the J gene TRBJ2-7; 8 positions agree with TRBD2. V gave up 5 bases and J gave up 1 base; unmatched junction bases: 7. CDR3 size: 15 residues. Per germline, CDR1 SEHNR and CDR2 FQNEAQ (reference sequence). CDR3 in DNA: TGTGCCAGCAGCCGGGGGGGCGGACAGTCCTACGAGCAGTACTTC. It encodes CASSRGGGQSYEQYF.

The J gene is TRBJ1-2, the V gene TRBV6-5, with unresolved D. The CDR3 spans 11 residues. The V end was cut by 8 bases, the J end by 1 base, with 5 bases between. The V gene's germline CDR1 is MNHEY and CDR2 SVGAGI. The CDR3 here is CASWLNYGYTF. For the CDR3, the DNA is TGTGCCAGCTGGCTTAACTATGGCTACACCTTC.

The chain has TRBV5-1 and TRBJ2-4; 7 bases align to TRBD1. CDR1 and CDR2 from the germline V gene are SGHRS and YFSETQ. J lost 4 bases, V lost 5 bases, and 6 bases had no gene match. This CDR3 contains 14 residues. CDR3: CASSPGTAKNIQYF. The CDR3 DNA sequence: TGCGCCAGCAGTCCCGGGACAGCAAAAAACATTCAGTACTTC. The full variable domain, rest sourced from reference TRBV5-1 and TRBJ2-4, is KAGVTQTPRYLIKTRGQQVTLSCSPISGHRSVSWYQQTPGQGLQFLFEYFSETQRNKGNFPGRFSGRQFSNSRSEMNVSTLELGDSALYLCASSPGTAKNIQYFGAGTRLSVL.

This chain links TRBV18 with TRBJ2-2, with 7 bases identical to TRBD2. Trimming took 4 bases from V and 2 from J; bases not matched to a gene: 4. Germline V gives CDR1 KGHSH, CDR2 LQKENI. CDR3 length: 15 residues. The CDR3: CASSLGGANTGELFF. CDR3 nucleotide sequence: TGTGCCAGCTCACTGGGAGGGGCCAACACCGGGGAGCTGTTTTTT.

The CDR3 is CASSLKSGTDTQYF. The CDR3 coding sequence is TGTGCCAGCAGCTTGAAGTCGGGCACAGATACGCAGTATTTT. The rearrangement joins TRBV5-4 to TRBJ2-3; D uncertain. The germline gives CDR1 SGHNT, CDR2 YYREEE (reference sequence). This CDR3 is built from 14 residues. V was pared by 1 base and J by 1 base, with 7 bases between.

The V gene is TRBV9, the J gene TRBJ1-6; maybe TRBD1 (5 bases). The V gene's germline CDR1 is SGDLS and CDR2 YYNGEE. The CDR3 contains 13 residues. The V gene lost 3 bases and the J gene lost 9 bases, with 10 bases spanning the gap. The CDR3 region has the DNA TGTGCCAGCAGCGACCAGGGTGGTTCACCCCTCCACTTT. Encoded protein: CASSDQGGSPLHF.

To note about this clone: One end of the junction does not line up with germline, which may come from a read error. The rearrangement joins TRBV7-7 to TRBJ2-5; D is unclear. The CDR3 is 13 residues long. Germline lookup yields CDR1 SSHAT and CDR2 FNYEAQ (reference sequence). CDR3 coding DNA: TGTGCTAGCAGCTTTTTCGGAGCAGAGACCCAGTACTTC. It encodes CASSFFGAETQYF.

CDR3 coding DNA: TGTGCCAGTAGCTCCTCTGCGCAGCTTAATTCACCCCTCCACTTT. It encodes CASSSSAQLNSPLHF. This chain links TRBV19 with TRBJ1-6, with no clear D. The CDR3 extends over 15 amino acids. Deletions cut 6 bases from V and 6 bases from J, with 15 bases between. CDR1 LNHDA and CDR2 SQIVND come from the germline V gene (reference sequence).